This T cell receptor beta chain appears in the sequencing data of a study of molecular identifiers for immune sequencing clone quantification (dated by TCRdb to the late 2010s). In terms of the full investigation: For a replicate experiment, the RNA from either approximately 20,000 or 100,000 naive CD8 T cells was divided into five aliquots, and four of those aliquots went on to sequencing. CD8 T cells were used in a methods study to benchmark molecular-identifier clustering-based TCR repertoire sequencing (MIDCIRS) and TCR RNA copy counting. What the work shows at the level of the full study, not this receptor alone: Highly expanded clone sizes could be underestimated because identical TCR molecules may share a barcode. Modeling estimated around 3.2 recovered TCR RNA copies per cell, compared with about 10 by digital PCR, which implies about 30% capture efficiency. The naive libraries included spiked-in Jurkat TCR RNA (approximately ten copies' worth), and this RNA is not part of the donor repertoire. A single cell's worth of spiked-in Jurkat TCR RNA was reported detectable even among around 1 million naive CD8 T cells. In CMV-specific effector cells, clones with more than 20 RNA copies accounted for over 98% of molecules, whereas in naive cells such clones accounted for under 1%. When barcode sub-clustering was omitted, TCR diversity was inflated by chimeric consensus sequences, with chimeras reaching as high as 47%.

Trimming at the junction amounts to 5 bases on V and 0 bases on J, and the germline ends lie 16 bases apart. Taken from cysteine to phenylalanine, the CDR3 has 16 residues. The read is trimmed to its CDR3 DNA, 48 bases read in frame from base 1. Via the germline V gene, CDR1 is SGHVS and CDR2 FQNEAQ. About this clonotype itself: Its cognate antigen has yet to be identified. No quality values exist for individual bases; no much larger clone is one base distant.

Naive CD8 T cell libraries were made from approximately 22,000 to 940,000 sorted cells using 10%, 30% or 50% of purified RNA. Naive CD8 T cells were FACS-sorted as CD8+CD4-CCR7+CD45RA+ on a BD FACSAria II into RLT Plus buffer. Approximately 9 TCR copies' worth of Jurkat RNA were spiked into roughly 17,000-1,100,000 naive CD8 T cell samples to test detection sensitivity. CD8 T cells were enriched with RosetteSep CD8+ T Cell Enrichment Cocktail and Ficoll-Paque, followed by ACK red cell lysis. Preparation of the library involved PCR. This sample was sequenced with a NextSeq 500. Preparation of bulk TCR libraries followed a previously described approach, with the TCR primers listed in Table S5. Purification of total RNA was performed with the Qiagen AllPrep DNA/RNA kit. Before any analysis, reads coming from multiple sequencing runs of the same library were combined into one pool. Per the original workflow: Only reads with exact TCR constant sequence were kept, trimmed to 150 nt, and grouped by their 12-nt molecular barcodes. Reads in each barcode group were sub-clustered using a 15% Levenshtein threshold, and a quality-weighted consensus sequence was built for each RNA molecule. Non-functional sequences were discarded, and so were lower-count sequences lying one edit away from another sequence. Based on fitting two negative binomial distributions, any barcode sub-cluster with under 20% of the maximum read count was discarded. The public reads were quality trimmed at Q25 with fastp and then assembled into clones with MiXCR by TCRdb, keeping productive beta chains. Merged by CDR3 protein, the rows form single entries marked with the most common genes and DNA. TCRdb's processing, not the authors', yielded these V and J calls. A total of 460,000 or so distinct CDR3 sequences appear in this sample, roughly 25% of them only once. Roughly 0.79% of the sample is in the top ten clones.

The TCR sequence derives from a human donor in good health. Some libraries in this study had Jurkat cell RNA spiked in. The specimen sequenced was naive CD8+ T cells from blood, with Jurkat cell RNA spiked in. The sample's cell subset or site label, in plain terms: FACS-sorted CD8+CD4-CCR7+CD45RA+ naive T cells. The sequence links TRBV7-8 to TRBJ1-1; matching of 5 bases hints at TRBD1 as the D gene. The CDR3 sequence is CASSVVGAGMNTEAFF. The DNA sequence is TGTGCCAGCAGCGTAGTAGGGGCAGGTATGAACACTGAAGCTTTCTTT. Where the CDR3 stops, the reference TRBV7-8 and TRBJ1-1 genes take over; the full variable domain is GAGVSQSPRYKVAKRGQDVALRCDPISGHVSLFWYQQALGQGPEFLTYFQNEAQLDKSGLPSDRFFAERPEGSVSTLKIQRTQQEDSAVYLCASSVVGAGMNTEAFFGQGTRLTVV.